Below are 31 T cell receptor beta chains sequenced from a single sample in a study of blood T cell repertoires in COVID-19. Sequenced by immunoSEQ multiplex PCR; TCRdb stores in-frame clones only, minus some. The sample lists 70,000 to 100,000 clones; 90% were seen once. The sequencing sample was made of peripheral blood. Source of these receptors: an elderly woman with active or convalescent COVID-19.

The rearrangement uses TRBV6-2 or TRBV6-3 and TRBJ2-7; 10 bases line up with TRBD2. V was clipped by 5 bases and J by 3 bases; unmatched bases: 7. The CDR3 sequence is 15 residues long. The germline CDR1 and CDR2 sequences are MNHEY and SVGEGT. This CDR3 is CASSGTSGTYYEQYF. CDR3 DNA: TGTGCCAGCAGTGGTACTAGCGGGACGTACTACGAGCAGTACTTC.

Here the CDR3 reads CASSRGETGELFF. CDR3 bases: TGCGCCAGCAGCCGTGGGGAGACCGGGGAGCTGTTTTTT. The chain carries TRBV10-1 and TRBJ2-2; D possibly corresponds to TRBD2 (5 bases). V was clipped by 6 bases and J by 5 bases, with 10 bases between them. The CDR3 covers 13 residues. The V gene's germline CDR1 is WNHNN and CDR2 SYGVQD (reference sequence).

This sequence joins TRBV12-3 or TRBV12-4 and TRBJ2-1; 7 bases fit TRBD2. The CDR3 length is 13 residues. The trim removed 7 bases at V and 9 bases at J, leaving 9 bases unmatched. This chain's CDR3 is CASISLGGVEQFF. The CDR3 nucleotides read TGTGCCAGCATCTCTTTGGGGGGGGTTGAGCAGTTCTTC.

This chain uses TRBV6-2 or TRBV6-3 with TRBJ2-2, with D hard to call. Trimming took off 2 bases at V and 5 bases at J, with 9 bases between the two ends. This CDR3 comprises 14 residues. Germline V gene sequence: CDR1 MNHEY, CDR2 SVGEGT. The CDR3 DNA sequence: TGTGCCAGCAGTTACGTATCCGGGACCGGGGAGCTGTTTTTT. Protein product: CASSYVSGTGELFF.

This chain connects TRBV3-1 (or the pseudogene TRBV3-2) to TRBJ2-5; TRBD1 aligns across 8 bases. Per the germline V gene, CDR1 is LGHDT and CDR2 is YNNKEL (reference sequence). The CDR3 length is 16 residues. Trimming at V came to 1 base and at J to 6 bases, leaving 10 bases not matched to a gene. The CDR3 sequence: CASSQGTGWQGKTQYF. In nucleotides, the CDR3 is TGTGCCAGCAGCCAAGGGACAGGGTGGCAAGGAAAGACCCAGTACTTC.

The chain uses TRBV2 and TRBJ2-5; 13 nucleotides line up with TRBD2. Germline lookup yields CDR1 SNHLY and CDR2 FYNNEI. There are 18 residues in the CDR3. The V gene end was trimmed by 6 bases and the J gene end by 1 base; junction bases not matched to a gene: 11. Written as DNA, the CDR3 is TGTGCCAGCAGCGGCCTCGGACTAGCGGGAGTGGGCCAAGAGACCCAGTACTTC. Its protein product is CASSGLGLAGVGQETQYF.

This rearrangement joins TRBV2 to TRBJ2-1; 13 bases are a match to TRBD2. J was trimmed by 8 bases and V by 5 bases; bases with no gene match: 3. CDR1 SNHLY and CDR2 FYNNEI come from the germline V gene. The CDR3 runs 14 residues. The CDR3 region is CASSRTSGSHEQFF. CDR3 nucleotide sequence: TGTGCCAGCAGTCGGACTAGCGGGAGTCATGAGCAGTTCTTC.

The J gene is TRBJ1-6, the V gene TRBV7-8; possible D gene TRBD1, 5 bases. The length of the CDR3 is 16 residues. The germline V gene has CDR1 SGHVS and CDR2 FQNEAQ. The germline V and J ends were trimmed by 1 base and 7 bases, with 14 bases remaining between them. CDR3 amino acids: CASSLVGGEVNSPLHF. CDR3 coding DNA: TGTGCCAGCAGCTTAGTGGGGGGGGAGGTAAATTCACCCCTCCACTTT. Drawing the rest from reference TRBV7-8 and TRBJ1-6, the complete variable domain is GAGVSQSPRYKVAKRGQDVALRCDPISGHVSLFWYQQALGQGPEFLTYFQNEAQLDKSGLPSDRFFAERPEGSVSTLKIQRTQQEDSAVYLCASSLVGGEVNSPLHFGNGTRLTVT.

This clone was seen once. The CDR3 DNA reads as TGTGCCAGTAGTATGGGCAGAAACTATGGCTACACCTTC. It translates to CASSMGRNYGYTF. The gene calls are TRBV19 and TRBJ1-2; D is unclear. Between the trimmed V and J ends, which lost 3 bases and 2 bases, there was a span of 7 bases. Germline CDR1 LNHDA, CDR2 SQIVND (reference sequence). CDR3 length: 13 residues.

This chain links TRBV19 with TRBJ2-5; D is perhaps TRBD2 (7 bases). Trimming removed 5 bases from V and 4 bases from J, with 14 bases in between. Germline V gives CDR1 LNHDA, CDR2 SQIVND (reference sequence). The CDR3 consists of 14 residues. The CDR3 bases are TGTGCCAGTAGTCTAACGGGGGGCGGAGAGACCCAGTACTTC. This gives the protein CASSLTGGGETQYF.

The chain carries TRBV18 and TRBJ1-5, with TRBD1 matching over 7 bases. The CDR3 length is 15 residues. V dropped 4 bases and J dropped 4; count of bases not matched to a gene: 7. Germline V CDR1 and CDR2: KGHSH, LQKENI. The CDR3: CASSRTGQRNQPQHF. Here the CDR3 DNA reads TGTGCCAGCTCACGCACGGGACAGAGAAATCAGCCCCAGCATTTT.

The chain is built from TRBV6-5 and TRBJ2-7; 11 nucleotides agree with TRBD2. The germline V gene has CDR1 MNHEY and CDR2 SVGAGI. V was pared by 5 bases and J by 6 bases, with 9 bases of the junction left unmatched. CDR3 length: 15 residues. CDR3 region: CASSQKLAGVGEQYF. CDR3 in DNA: TGTGCCAGCAGTCAGAAACTAGCGGGAGTGGGCGAGCAGTACTTC.

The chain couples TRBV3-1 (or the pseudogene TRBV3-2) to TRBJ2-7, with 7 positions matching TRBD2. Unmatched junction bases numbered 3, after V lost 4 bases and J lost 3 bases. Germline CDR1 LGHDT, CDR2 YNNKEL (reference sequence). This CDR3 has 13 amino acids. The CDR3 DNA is TGTGCCAGCAGCCGAGGGACTAACTACGAGCAGTACTTC. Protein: CASSRGTNYEQYF.

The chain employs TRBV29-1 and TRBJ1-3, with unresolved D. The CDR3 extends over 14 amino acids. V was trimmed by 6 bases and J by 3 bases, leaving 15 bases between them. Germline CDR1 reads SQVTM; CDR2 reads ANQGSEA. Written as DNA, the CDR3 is TGCAGCGTGTCAGGTTTGGTGGGTGGAAACACCATATATTTT. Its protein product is CSVSGLVGGNTIYF.

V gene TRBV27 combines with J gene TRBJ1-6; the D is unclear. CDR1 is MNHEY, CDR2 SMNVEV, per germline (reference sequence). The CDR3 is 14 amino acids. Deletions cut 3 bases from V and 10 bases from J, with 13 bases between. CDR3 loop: CASSFSRALSPLHF. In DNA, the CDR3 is TGTGCCAGCAGTTTTAGCAGAGCCCTCTCACCCCTCCACTTT.

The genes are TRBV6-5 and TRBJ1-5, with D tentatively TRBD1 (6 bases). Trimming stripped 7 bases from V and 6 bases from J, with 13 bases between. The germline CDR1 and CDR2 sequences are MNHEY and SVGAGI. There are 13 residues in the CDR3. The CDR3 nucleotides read TGTGCCAGCAACAGGGAAGAGGGTCAGCCCCAGCATTTT. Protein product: CASNREEGQPQHF.

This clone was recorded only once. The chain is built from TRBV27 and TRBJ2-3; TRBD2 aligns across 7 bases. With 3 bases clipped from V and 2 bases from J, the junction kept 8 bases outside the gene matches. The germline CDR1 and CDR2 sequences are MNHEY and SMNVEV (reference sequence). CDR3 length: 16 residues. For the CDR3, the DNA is TGTGCCAGCAGTTTCGCCGGGAGGCGTCACACAGATACGCAGTATTTT. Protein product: CASSFAGRRHTDTQYF.

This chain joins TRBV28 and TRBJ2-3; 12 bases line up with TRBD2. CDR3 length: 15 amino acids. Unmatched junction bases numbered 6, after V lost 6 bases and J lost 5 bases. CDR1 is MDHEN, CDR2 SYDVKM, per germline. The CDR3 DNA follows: TGTGCCAGCAGCCCGCCGGGACTAGCGGGAGATACGCAGTATTTT. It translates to CASSPPGLAGDTQYF.

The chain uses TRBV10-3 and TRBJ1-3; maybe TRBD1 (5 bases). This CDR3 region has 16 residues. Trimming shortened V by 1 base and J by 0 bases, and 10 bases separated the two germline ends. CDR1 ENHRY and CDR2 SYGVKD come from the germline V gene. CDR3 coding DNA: TGTGCCATCAGTGAGTTATCAGGGAACTCTGGAAACACCATATATTTT. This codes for CAISELSGNSGNTIYF.

In nucleotides, the CDR3 is TGTGCCAGCCGTTCGGGGGGATACGAGCAGTACTTC. Its protein is CASRSGGYEQYF. This chain connects TRBV5-6 to TRBJ2-7; 7 positions match TRBD2. The CDR3 extends over 12 amino acids. Germline V gives CDR1 SGHDT, CDR2 YYEEEE. V dropped 7 bases and J dropped 4; count of bases not matched to a gene: 5.

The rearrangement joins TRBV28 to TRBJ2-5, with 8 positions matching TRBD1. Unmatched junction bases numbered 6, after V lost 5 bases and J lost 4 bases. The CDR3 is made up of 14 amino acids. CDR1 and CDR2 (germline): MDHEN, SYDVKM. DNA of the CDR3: TGTGCCAGCAGTCCCCGGACAGGGACAGAGACCCAGTACTTC. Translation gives CASSPRTGTETQYF.

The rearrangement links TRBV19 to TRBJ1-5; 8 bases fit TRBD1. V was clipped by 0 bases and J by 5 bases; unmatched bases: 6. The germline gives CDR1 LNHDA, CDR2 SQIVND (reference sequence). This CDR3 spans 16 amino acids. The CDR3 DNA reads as TGTGCCAGTAGTATAGACCCAGGGGGCCCACATCAGCCCCAGCATTTT. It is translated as CASSIDPGGPHQPQHF.

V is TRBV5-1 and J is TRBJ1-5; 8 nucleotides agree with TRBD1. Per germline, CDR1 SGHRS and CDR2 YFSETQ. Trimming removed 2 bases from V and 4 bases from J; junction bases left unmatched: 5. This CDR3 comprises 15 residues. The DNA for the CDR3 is TGCGCCAGCAGCTTTATGACAGGGGAGAATCAGCCCCAGCATTTT. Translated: CASSFMTGENQPQHF.

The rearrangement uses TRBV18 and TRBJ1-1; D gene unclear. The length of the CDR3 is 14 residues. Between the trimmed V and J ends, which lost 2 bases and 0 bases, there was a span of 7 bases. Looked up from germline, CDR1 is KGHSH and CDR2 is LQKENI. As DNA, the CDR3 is TGTGCCAGCTCACCAGTGACTTTGAACACTGAAGCTTTCTTT. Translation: CASSPVTLNTEAFF. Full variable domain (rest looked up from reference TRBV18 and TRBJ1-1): NAGVMQNPRHLVRRRGQEARLRCSPMKGHSHVYWYRQLPEEGLKFMVYLQKENIIDESGMPKERFSAEFPKEGPSILRIQQVVRGDSAAYFCASSPVTLNTEAFFGQGTRLTVV.

This chain's CDR3 is CASRGSGGSYEQYF. The DNA for the CDR3 is TGTGCCAGCAGAGGGTCAGGGGGCTCCTACGAGCAGTACTTC. This chain uses TRBV28 with TRBJ2-7, with 7 bases identical to TRBD1. The CDR3 is 14 residues long. J lost 0 bases, V lost 6 bases, and 5 bases had no gene match. Germline CDR1 and CDR2: MDHEN and SYDVKM.

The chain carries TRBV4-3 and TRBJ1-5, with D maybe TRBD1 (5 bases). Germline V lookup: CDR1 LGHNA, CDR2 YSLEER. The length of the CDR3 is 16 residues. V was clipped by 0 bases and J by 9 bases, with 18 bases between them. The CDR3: CASSQDLDRGLWPQHF. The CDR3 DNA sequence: TGCGCCAGCAGCCAAGATTTAGACAGAGGCCTTTGGCCCCAGCATTTT.

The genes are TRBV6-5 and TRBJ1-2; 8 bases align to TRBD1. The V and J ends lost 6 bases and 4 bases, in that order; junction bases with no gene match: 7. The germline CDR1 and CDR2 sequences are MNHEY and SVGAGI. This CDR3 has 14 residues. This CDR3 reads CASRNSGGGYGYTF. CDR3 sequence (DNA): TGTGCCAGCAGGAACTCAGGGGGCGGCTATGGCTACACCTTC.

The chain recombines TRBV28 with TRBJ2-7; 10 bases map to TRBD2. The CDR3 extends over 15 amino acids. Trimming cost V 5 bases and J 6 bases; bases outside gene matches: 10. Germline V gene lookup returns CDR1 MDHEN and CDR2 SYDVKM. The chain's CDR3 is CASSVVRAGGLEQYF. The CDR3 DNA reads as TGTGCCAGCAGTGTCGTAAGAGCGGGAGGGCTCGAGCAGTACTTC.

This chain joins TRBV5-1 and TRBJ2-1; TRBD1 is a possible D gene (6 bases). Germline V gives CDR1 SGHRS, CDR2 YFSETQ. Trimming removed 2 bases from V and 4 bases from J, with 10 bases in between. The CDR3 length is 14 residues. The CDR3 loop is CASSLEDSYNEQFF. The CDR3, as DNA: TGCGCCAGCAGCTTAGAGGACAGTTACAATGAGCAGTTCTTC.

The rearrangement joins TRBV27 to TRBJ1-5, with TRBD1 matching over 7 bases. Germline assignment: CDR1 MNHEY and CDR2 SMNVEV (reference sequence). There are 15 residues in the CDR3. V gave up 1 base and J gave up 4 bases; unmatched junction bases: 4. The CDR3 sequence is CASSLFGTVNQPQHF. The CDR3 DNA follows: TGTGCCAGCAGTTTATTTGGGACAGTTAATCAGCCCCAGCATTTT.

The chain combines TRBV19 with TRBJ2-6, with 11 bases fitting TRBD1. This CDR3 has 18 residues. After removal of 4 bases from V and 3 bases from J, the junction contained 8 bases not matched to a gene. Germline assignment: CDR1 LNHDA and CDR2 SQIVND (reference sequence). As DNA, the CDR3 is TGTGCCAGTAGTAATTTTGGACAGGGGGCCGGTGGGGCCAACGTCCTGACTTTC. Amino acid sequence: CASSNFGQGAGGANVLTF.